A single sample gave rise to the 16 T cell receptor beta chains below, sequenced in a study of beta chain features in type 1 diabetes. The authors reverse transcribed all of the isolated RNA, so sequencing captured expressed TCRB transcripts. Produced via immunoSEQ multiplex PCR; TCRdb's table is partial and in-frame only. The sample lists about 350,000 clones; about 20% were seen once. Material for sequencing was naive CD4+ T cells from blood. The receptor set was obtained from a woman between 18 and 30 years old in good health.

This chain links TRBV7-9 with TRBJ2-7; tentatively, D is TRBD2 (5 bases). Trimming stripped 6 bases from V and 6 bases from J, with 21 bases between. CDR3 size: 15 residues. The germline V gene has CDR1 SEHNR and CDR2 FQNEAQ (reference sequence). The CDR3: CASSSFKQHRGEQYF. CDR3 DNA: TGTGCCAGCAGTTCTTTCAAACAGCATCGGGGCGAGCAGTACTTC.

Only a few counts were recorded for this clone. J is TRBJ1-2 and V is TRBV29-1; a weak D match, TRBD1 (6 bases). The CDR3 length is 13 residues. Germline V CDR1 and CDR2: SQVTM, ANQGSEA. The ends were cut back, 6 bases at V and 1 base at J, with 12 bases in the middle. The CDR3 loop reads CSVWTALNYGYTF. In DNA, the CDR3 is TGCAGCGTCTGGACAGCACTTAACTATGGCTACACCTTC.

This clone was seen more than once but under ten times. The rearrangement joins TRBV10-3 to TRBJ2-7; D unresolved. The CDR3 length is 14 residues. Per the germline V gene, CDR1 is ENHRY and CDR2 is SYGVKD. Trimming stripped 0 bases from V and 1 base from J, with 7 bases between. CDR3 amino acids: CAISESGISYEQYF. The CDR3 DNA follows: TGTGCCATCAGTGAGTCGGGCATTTCCTACGAGCAGTACTTC.

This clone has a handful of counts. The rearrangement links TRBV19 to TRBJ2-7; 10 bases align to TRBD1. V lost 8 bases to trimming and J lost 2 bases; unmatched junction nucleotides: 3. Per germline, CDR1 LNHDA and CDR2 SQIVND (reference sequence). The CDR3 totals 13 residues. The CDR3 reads CASGQGVTYEQYF. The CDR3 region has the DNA TGTGCCAGTGGACAGGGGGTGACCTACGAGCAGTACTTC.

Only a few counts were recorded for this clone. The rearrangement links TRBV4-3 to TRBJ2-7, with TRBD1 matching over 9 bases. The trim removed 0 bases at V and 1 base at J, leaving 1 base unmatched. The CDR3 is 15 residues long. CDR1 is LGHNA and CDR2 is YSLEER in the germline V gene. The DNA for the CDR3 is TGCGCCAGCAGCCAAGATGGGACAGGGTCCTACGAGCAGTACTTC. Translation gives CASSQDGTGSYEQYF.

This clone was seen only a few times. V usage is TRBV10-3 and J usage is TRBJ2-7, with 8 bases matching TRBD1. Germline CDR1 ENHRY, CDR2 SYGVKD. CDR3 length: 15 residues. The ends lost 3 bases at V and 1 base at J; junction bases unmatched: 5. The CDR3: CAISDGDRRSYEQYF. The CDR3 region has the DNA TGTGCCATCAGTGACGGGGACAGGCGTTCCTACGAGCAGTACTTC.

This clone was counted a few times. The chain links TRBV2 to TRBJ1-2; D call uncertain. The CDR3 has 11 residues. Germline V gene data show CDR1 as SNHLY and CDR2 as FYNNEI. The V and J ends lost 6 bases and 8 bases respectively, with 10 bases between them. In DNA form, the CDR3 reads TGTGCCAGCAGGGAGGGTTTAGGCTACACCTTC. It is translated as CASREGLGYTF.

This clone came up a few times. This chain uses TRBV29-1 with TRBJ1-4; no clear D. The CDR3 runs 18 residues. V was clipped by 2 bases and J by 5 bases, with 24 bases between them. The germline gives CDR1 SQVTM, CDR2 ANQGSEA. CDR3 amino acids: CSVEFGPSYNGGNEKLFF. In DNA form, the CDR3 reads TGCAGCGTTGAATTTGGGCCGTCGTACAACGGAGGCAATGAAAAACTGTTTTTT.

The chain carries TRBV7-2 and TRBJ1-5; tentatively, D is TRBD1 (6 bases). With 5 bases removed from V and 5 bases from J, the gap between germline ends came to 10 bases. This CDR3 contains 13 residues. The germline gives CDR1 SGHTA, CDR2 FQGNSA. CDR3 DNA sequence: TGTGCCAGCAGCCAGGGACAAGATCAGCCCCAGCATTTT. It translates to CASSQGQDQPQHF.

In DNA form, the CDR3 reads TGTGCCAGCCGCCACCCGGGAACTAGCGGGAGAATCGAGCAGTACTTC. Protein: CASRHPGTSGRIEQYF. This chain links TRBV28 with TRBJ2-7, with 11 bases matching TRBD2. Germline loops: CDR1 MDHEN, CDR2 SYDVKM. J was trimmed by 6 bases and V by 8 bases; bases with no gene match: 15. The CDR3 runs 16 residues.

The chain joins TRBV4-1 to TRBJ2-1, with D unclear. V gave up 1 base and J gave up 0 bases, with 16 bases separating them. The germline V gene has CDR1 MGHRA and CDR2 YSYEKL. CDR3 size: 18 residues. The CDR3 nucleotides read TGCGCCAGCAGCCAAGTAGAACGCGGCCCGAGCTCCTACAATGAGCAGTTCTTC. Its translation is CASSQVERGPSSYNEQFF.

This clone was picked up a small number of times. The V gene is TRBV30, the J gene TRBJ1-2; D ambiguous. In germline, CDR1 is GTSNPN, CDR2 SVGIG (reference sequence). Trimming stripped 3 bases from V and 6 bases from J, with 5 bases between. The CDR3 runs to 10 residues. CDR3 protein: CAWRGDGYTF. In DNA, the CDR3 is TGTGCCTGGAGGGGCGATGGCTACACCTTC.

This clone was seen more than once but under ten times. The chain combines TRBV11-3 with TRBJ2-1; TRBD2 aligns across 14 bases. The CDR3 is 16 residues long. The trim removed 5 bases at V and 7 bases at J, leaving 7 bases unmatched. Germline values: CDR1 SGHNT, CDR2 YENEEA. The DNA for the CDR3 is TGTGCCAGCAGCCTACGACTAGCGGGAGGGCCTAATGAGCAGTTCTTC. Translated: CASSLRLAGGPNEQFF.

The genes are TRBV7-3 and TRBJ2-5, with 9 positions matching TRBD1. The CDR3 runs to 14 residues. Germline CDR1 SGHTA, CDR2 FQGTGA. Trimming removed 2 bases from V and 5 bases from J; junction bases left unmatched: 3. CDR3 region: CASSLYRGHETQYF. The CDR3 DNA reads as TGTGCCAGCAGCTTATACAGGGGGCACGAGACCCAGTACTTC. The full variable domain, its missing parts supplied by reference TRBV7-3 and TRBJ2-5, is GAGVSQTPSNKVTEKGKYVELRCDPISGHTALYWYRQSLGQGPEFLIYFQGTGAADDSGLPNDRFFAVRPEGSVSTLKIQRTERGDSAVYLCASSLYRGHETQYFGPGTRLLVL.

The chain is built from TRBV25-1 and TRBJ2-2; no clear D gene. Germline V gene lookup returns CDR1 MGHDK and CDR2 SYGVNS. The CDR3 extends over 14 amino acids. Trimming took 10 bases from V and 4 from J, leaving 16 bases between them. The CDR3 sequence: CATATNLGTGELFF. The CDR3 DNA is TGTGCCACCGCCACAAATCTAGGCACCGGGGAGCTGTTTTTT.

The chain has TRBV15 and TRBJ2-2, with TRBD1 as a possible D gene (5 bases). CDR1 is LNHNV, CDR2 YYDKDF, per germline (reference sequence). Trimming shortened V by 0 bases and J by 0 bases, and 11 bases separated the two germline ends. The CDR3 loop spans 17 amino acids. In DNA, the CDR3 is TGTGCCACCAGCAGAGATTTTGCAGGGACGAACACCGGGGAGCTGTTTTTT. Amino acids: CATSRDFAGTNTGELFF.